These T cell receptor beta chains were read from a single sample in a study of blood T cell repertoires in COVID-19. Sequencing was performed with immunoSEQ multiplex PCR; in TCRdb, only in-frame clones are kept and a portion is missing. The sample shows around 76,000 clones, approximately 85% of them seen only once. Sequenced: peripheral blood. The receptors come from a man aged 80 or over with acute or convalescent COVID-19. Both conserved end residues are part of each CDR3. A D gene is named only where the DNA matches it firmly. Clone size is stated in some rows and not others, as once, few, many or a class when expanded.

CDR3 protein: CASSPGTSGSRDTQYF
CDR3 DNA: TGCGCCAGCAGCCCTGGGACTAGCGGGAGTAGGGATACGCAGTATTTT
J gene: TRBJ2-3
D gene: TRBD2
clone size: .
V gene: TRBV5-1

CDR3 protein: CASSPQGGSSYEQYF
CDR3 DNA: TGTGCCAGCAGCCCACAGGGGGGTAGCTCCTACGAGCAGTACTTC
J gene: TRBJ2-7
D gene: TRBD1
clone size: once
V gene: TRBV5-5

CDR3 protein: CASSASGRNTGELFF
CDR3 DNA: TGTGCCAGCAGCGCCAGCGGGCGCAACACCGGGGAGCTGTTTTTT
J gene: TRBJ2-2
D gene: .
clone size: .
V gene: TRBV9

CDR3 protein: CASSPTGTVHNEQFF
CDR3 DNA: TGTGCCAGCAGTCCCACCGGGACAGTGCACAATGAGCAGTTCTTC
J gene: TRBJ2-1
D gene: TRBD1
clone size: .
V gene: TRBV3-1/TRBV3-2

CDR3 protein: CASSNSTGYREGVQETQYF
CDR3 DNA: TGTGCCAGCAGCAATAGCACAGGGTACCGGGAGGGGGTCCAAGAGACCCAGTACTTC
J gene: TRBJ2-5
D gene: .
clone size: .
V gene: TRBV21-1

CDR3 protein: CASSTLGQLANYGYTF
CDR3 DNA: TGTGCCAGCTCAACCCTAGGACAGCTAGCTAACTATGGCTACACCTTC
J gene: TRBJ1-2
D gene: .
clone size: .
V gene: TRBV19

CDR3 protein: CASSLGGYGYTF
CDR3 DNA: TGTGCCAGCAGCTTAGGGGGCTACGGCTACACCTTC
J gene: TRBJ1-2
D gene: .
clone size: .
V gene: TRBV7-9

CDR3 protein: CASSPGTGSRRNTEAFF
CDR3 DNA: TGTGCCAGCTCACCAGGGACAGGGAGCAGGAGGAACACTGAAGCTTTCTTT
J gene: TRBJ1-1
D gene: TRBD1
clone size: .
V gene: TRBV18

CDR3 protein: CASTPSAGRHTEAFF
CDR3 DNA: TGTGCCAGTACCCCGTCGGCGGGACGTCACACTGAAGCTTTCTTT
J gene: TRBJ1-1
D gene: .
clone size: .
V gene: TRBV19

CDR3 protein: CASSQALSGDEQFF
CDR3 DNA: TGTGCCAGCAGCCAAGCGCTGTCCGGGGATGAGCAGTTCTTC
J gene: TRBJ2-1
D gene: .
clone size: .
V gene: TRBV4-2

CDR3 protein: CASSLDTEYEQYF
CDR3 DNA: TGTGCCAGCAGCTTAGACACCGAATACGAGCAGTACTTC
J gene: TRBJ2-7
D gene: .
clone size: .
V gene: TRBV5-8

CDR3 protein: CASSLTRLAGSYEQYF
CDR3 DNA: TGTGCCAGCAGCCTTACGCGACTAGCGGGATCCTACGAGCAGTACTTC
J gene: TRBJ2-7
D gene: TRBD2
clone size: .
V gene: TRBV27

CDR3 protein: CASSSFFEQGVGETQYF
CDR3 DNA: TGTGCCAGCAGCTCGTTTTTTGAGCAGGGGGTGGGAGAGACCCAGTACTTC
J gene: TRBJ2-5
D gene: TRBD1
clone size: .
V gene: TRBV7-8

CDR3 protein: CASSPQGSGSGYEQYF
CDR3 DNA: TGTGCCAGCTCACCCCAGGGGTCTGGATCGGGATACGAGCAGTACTTC
J gene: TRBJ2-7
D gene: .
clone size: .
V gene: TRBV18

CDR3 protein: CASSIGAGTFMNTEAFF
CDR3 DNA: TGTGCCAGTAGTATAGGGGCAGGAACATTCATGAACACTGAAGCTTTCTTT
J gene: TRBJ1-1
D gene: .
clone size: .
V gene: TRBV19

CDR3 protein: CASSSRLAGRGSYNEQFF
CDR3 DNA: TGTGCCAGCAGCTCCCGACTAGCGGGGAGGGGATCCTACAATGAGCAGTTCTTC
J gene: TRBJ2-1
D gene: TRBD2
clone size: few
V gene: TRBV7-8

CDR3 protein: CASSPGTGMNTGELFF
CDR3 DNA: TGTGCCAGCAGCCCCGGGACAGGGATGAACACCGGGGAGCTGTTTTTT
J gene: TRBJ2-2
D gene: TRBD1
clone size: once
V gene: TRBV7-3

CDR3 protein: CASRSGGDTGELFF
CDR3 DNA: TGTGCCAGCAGATCCGGCGGAGACACCGGGGAGCTGTTTTTT
J gene: TRBJ2-2
D gene: .
clone size: .
V gene: TRBV28

CDR3 protein: CASSPSSGTAPGELFF
CDR3 DNA: TGTGCCAGCAGTCCCTCGTCCGGGACAGCTCCCGGGGAGCTGTTTTTT
J gene: TRBJ2-2
D gene: TRBD1
clone size: .
V gene: TRBV28

CDR3 protein: CASSPMGGDGKPQHF
CDR3 DNA: TGCGCCAGCAGCCCAATGGGGGGTGATGGAAAGCCCCAGCATTTT
J gene: TRBJ1-5
D gene: .
clone size: .
V gene: TRBV5-1

CDR3 protein: CASSVDSGGRETQYF
CDR3 DNA: TGTGCCAGCAGCGTGGATAGCGGGGGCCGAGAGACCCAGTACTTC
J gene: TRBJ2-5
D gene: TRBD2
clone size: .
V gene: TRBV9

CDR3 protein: CASRKPTTSGDTQYF
CDR3 DNA: TGTGCCAGCAGGAAACCCACGACTAGCGGGGATACGCAGTATTTT
J gene: TRBJ2-3
D gene: TRBD2
clone size: .
V gene: TRBV28

CDR3 protein: CASSLGQGDSYEQYF
CDR3 DNA: TGTGCCAGCAGCCTAGGACAGGGCGACTCCTACGAGCAGTACTTC
J gene: TRBJ2-7
D gene: TRBD1
clone size: .
V gene: TRBV7-2

CDR3 protein: CASSLTQRGSYNEQFF
CDR3 DNA: TGTGCCAGCAGCTTAACTCAACGAGGATCCTACAATGAGCAGTTCTTC
J gene: TRBJ2-1
D gene: .
clone size: .
V gene: TRBV7-3

CDR3 protein: CASSLRRPLNRGPGRETEAFF
CDR3 DNA: TGCGCCAGCAGTCTTCGTCGACCTTTAAACAGGGGGCCGGGGCGGGAGACTGAAGCTTTCTTT
J gene: TRBJ1-1
D gene: TRBD1
clone size: .
V gene: TRBV23-1

CDR3 protein: CASRLARPGQGGEMNTEAFF
CDR3 DNA: TGTGCAAGTCGCTTAGCCCGACCGGGACAGGGGGGGGAGATGAACACTGAAGCTTTCTTT
J gene: TRBJ1-1
D gene: .
clone size: .
V gene: TRBV12-2

CDR3 protein: CASSDLAGVAYQETQYF
CDR3 DNA: TGTGCCAGCAGTGATCTAGCGGGTGTGGCGTACCAAGAGACCCAGTACTTC
J gene: TRBJ2-5
D gene: TRBD2
clone size: .
V gene: TRBV6-1

CDR3 protein: CASSSGGGGNYNEQFF
CDR3 DNA: TGCGCCAGCAGCTCCGGAGGGGGGGGCAACTACAATGAGCAGTTCTTC
J gene: TRBJ2-1
D gene: .
clone size: .
V gene: TRBV5-1

CDR3 protein: CASSLDVGGYEKLFF
CDR3 DNA: TGTGCCAGCAGCTTAGATGTGGGAGGGTATGAAAAACTGTTTTTT
J gene: TRBJ1-4
D gene: .
clone size: .
V gene: TRBV7-9

CDR3 protein: CASFQGTDTQYF
CDR3 DNA: TGCGCCAGCTTTCAGGGTACAGATACGCAGTATTTT
J gene: TRBJ2-3
D gene: .
clone size: once
V gene: TRBV5-1

CDR3 protein: CASRGTGYNYGYTF
CDR3 DNA: TGTGCCAGCAGGGGGACAGGTTACAACTATGGCTACACCTTC
J gene: TRBJ1-2
D gene: TRBD1
clone size: .
V gene: TRBV5-6

CDR3 protein: CASSRIYRGGETQYF
CDR3 DNA: TGTGCCAGCAGCCGAATTTACAGGGGAGGTGAGACCCAGTACTTC
J gene: TRBJ2-5
D gene: .
clone size: .
V gene: TRBV3-1/TRBV3-2

CDR3 protein: CASKIGGLAGPYEQYF
CDR3 DNA: TGTGCCAGCAAAATCGGGGGGCTAGCGGGGCCCTACGAGCAGTACTTC
J gene: TRBJ2-7
D gene: TRBD2
clone size: once
V gene: TRBV7-2

CDR3 protein: CAISESGLHNEQFF
CDR3 DNA: TGTGCCATCAGTGAGTCGGGACTCCACAATGAGCAGTTCTTC
J gene: TRBJ2-1
D gene: .
clone size: .
V gene: TRBV10-3

CDR3 protein: CASSLAVPGQGSPLHF
CDR3 DNA: TGTGCCAGCAGCTTGGCAGTCCCGGGACAGGGTTCACCCCTCCACTTT
J gene: TRBJ1-6
D gene: TRBD1
clone size: few
V gene: TRBV5-4

CDR3 protein: CASSFGQPGAGNTIYF
CDR3 DNA: TGCGCCAGCAGCTTCGGACAGCCCGGGGCTGGAAACACCATATATTTT
J gene: TRBJ1-3
D gene: .
clone size: .
V gene: TRBV5-1

CDR3 protein: CASSQDLAGGLYEQFF
CDR3 DNA: TGTGCCAGCAGCCAAGATCTAGCGGGAGGGCTTTATGAGCAGTTCTTC
J gene: TRBJ2-1
D gene: TRBD2
clone size: .
V gene: TRBV3-1/TRBV3-2

CDR3 protein: CSVTTGSGNTIYF
CDR3 DNA: TGCAGCGTTACGACAGGCTCTGGAAACACCATATATTTT
J gene: TRBJ1-3
D gene: .
clone size: .
V gene: TRBV29-1

CDR3 protein: CASVSGGGNEKLFF
CDR3 DNA: TGTGCCAGCGTATCGGGAGGGGGTAATGAAAAACTGTTTTTT
J gene: TRBJ1-4
D gene: .
clone size: .
V gene: TRBV28

CDR3 protein: CAIGESYNSPLHF
CDR3 DNA: TGTGCCATCGGGGAATCCTATAATTCACCCCTCCACTTT
J gene: TRBJ1-6
D gene: .
clone size: .
V gene: TRBV28

CDR3 protein: CASSQDISGELFF
CDR3 DNA: TGCGCCAGCAGCCAAGATATCTCCGGGGAGCTGTTTTTT
J gene: TRBJ2-2
D gene: .
clone size: .
V gene: TRBV4-3

CDR3 protein: CATSDSGTGYPDTQYF
CDR3 DNA: TGTGCCACCAGTGACTCCGGGACAGGCTATCCAGATACGCAGTATTTT
J gene: TRBJ2-3
D gene: TRBD1
clone size: .
V gene: TRBV24-1

CDR3 protein: CASRSGQGLNTEAFF
CDR3 DNA: TGTGCCAGCAGGTCGGGACAGGGCTTGAACACTGAAGCTTTCTTT
J gene: TRBJ1-1
D gene: TRBD1
clone size: .
V gene: TRBV28

CDR3 protein: CASSGQASNTEAFF
CDR3 DNA: TGTGCCAGCTCCGGACAGGCATCGAACACTGAAGCTTTCTTT
J gene: TRBJ1-1
D gene: TRBD1
clone size: .
V gene: TRBV18

CDR3 protein: CASSEQGVFNTEAFF
CDR3 DNA: TGTGCCAGCAGTGAGCAGGGGGTTTTCAACACTGAAGCTTTCTTT
J gene: TRBJ1-1
D gene: TRBD1
clone size: .
V gene: TRBV2

CDR3 protein: CASSQPGLVSKNIQYF
CDR3 DNA: TGTGCCAGCTCGCAACCAGGGCTCGTGTCCAAAAACATTCAGTACTTC
J gene: TRBJ2-4
D gene: .
clone size: .
V gene: TRBV3-1/TRBV3-2

CDR3 protein: CASRRGGGGNQPQHF
CDR3 DNA: TGTGCCAGCAGAAGGGGGGGAGGGGGCAATCAGCCCCAGCATTTT
J gene: TRBJ1-5
D gene: .
clone size: .
V gene: TRBV6-5

CDR3 protein: CASSPRDRGRELFF
CDR3 DNA: TGTGCCAGCAGTCCCCGGGACAGGGGTAGGGAGCTGTTTTTT
J gene: TRBJ2-2
D gene: TRBD1
clone size: .
V gene: TRBV5-8

CDR3 protein: CATSDSGDSPGQPQHF
CDR3 DNA: TGTGCCACCAGTGATTCCGGCGACAGCCCGGGTCAGCCCCAGCATTTT
J gene: TRBJ1-5
D gene: .
clone size: .
V gene: TRBV24-1

CDR3 protein: CASSFWRFGNEQFF
CDR3 DNA: TGTGCCAGCAGCTTCTGGAGATTTGGGAATGAGCAGTTCTTC
J gene: TRBJ2-1
D gene: .
clone size: .
V gene: TRBV7-2

CDR3 protein: CASRLGRGSQRPLDEQFF
CDR3 DNA: TGTGCAAGTCGCTTAGGGAGGGGAAGCCAGCGGCCCCTCGATGAGCAGTTCTTC
J gene: TRBJ2-1
D gene: .
clone size: .
V gene: TRBV12-2

CDR3 protein: CASSLVGGRVQETQYF
CDR3 DNA: TGTGCCAGCAGCTTAGTAGGCGGGAGGGTTCAAGAGACCCAGTACTTC
J gene: TRBJ2-5
D gene: TRBD2
clone size: .
V gene: TRBV7-2

CDR3 protein: CASSSATSGGTDTQYF
CDR3 DNA: TGCGCCAGCAGCTCGGCGACTAGCGGGGGCACAGATACGCAGTATTTT
J gene: TRBJ2-3
D gene: TRBD2
clone size: .
V gene: TRBV5-1

CDR3 protein: CASSPGTGSYGYTF
CDR3 DNA: TGTGCCAGCAGTCCCGGGACAGGGAGTTATGGCTACACCTTC
J gene: TRBJ1-2
D gene: TRBD1
clone size: .
V gene: TRBV28

CDR3 protein: CASSWTLAGEGYEQYF
CDR3 DNA: TGCGCCAGCAGCTGGACCTTAGCGGGGGAAGGCTACGAGCAGTACTTC
J gene: TRBJ2-7
D gene: TRBD2
clone size: .
V gene: TRBV5-1

CDR3 protein: CASSLGPGDGQYF
CDR3 DNA: TGTGCCAGCAGCTTGGGACCAGGGGACGGGCAGTACTTC
J gene: TRBJ2-7
D gene: .
clone size: once
V gene: TRBV5-6

CDR3 protein: CASSLVPDRTHEQYF
CDR3 DNA: TGTGCCAGCAGCCTAGTTCCGGACAGGACCCACGAGCAGTACTTC
J gene: TRBJ2-7
D gene: TRBD1
clone size: .
V gene: TRBV5-5

CDR3 protein: CASSFFGSQETQYF
CDR3 DNA: TGTGCCAGCAGTTTTTTCGGTTCCCAAGAGACCCAGTACTTC
J gene: TRBJ2-5
D gene: .
clone size: .
V gene: TRBV6-5

CDR3 protein: CSAQPGQGVYEQYF
CDR3 DNA: TGCAGCGCACAACCGGGACAGGGCGTCTACGAGCAGTACTTC
J gene: TRBJ2-7
D gene: TRBD1
clone size: few
V gene: TRBV29-1

CDR3 protein: CASSPGQYSYEQYF
CDR3 DNA: TGTGCCAGCAGTCCGGGACAGTACTCCTACGAGCAGTACTTC
J gene: TRBJ2-7
D gene: TRBD1
clone size: .
V gene: TRBV6-5